This T cell receptor (beta chain) comes out of a study of T cells expressing NK-cell markers. Germline CDR1 and CDR2: SGHRS and YFSETQ. The CDR3 spans 19 residues. The authors generated TCR beta cDNA through 5'RACE template switching with UMIs. From the 5' RACE reads, TCRdb lists one entry per CDR3 protein and no DNA. The table lists 500,000 to 700,000 distinct CDR3 sequences, with around 3.3% in the top ten. Sequenced material: blood T cells: a sorted CD56 or NKG2C T cell subset, CD4+ or CD8+ T cells, or bulk PBMC T cells (not recorded which). This chain uses TRBV5-1 with TRBJ2-1; TCRdb reports TRBD1, a call that lacks DNA to check it against. This receptor was identified in a man aged 18 to 29 in good health. This chain's CDR3 is CASSLVGGSGRNAYNEQFF.